This T cell receptor (beta chain) was captured in a study of T cell responses to AZD1222 COVID-19 vaccine (dated by TCRdb to the early 2020s). Broadly, across the study: A total of about 250 trial participants underwent TCR sequencing, of whom 207 had received two doses of AZD1222 and 26 had received two doses of the MenACWY control vaccine. Enrollment into the trials was organized by age into subgroups of 18-55, 56-69 and 70-plus years, and those subgroups contained about 160, 30 and 59 TCR-sequenced participants, respectively.

The CDR3 regions of human TCRbeta chains were analyzed by immunosequencing. The paper's processing steps were these. Repertoire TCRs were matched against a reference library of SARS-CoV-2-specific TCRs generated with the MIRA antigen-specificity platform. Breadth was defined as the fraction of unique TCRs that were SARS-CoV-2-associated. Depth was defined as the fraction of total T cells that were SARS-CoV-2-associated. Using the MIRA data, each spike-specific TCR was assigned both to the spike region to which the TCR was reactive and to a CD4 or CD8 class. Log10-transformed breadth and depth values were compared by one-way ANOVA with Sidak's multiple comparisons tests. TCRdb re-hosts the immuneACCESS table, in-frame sequences only. Its copies lack some clones; in the studies checked, an unresolved V gene accounts for under half of them, and the cause for the rest is not known. V and J calls plus clone size are reproduced from that table; the DNA served to infer D and trimming. Here the sample has fewer than 110,000 clones; roughly 90% occur a single time. The top ten clonotypes cover under 9.5% of the sample.

What the research found in general, with its limitations: The vaccine-associated CD4 TCRs covered the entire spike protein, and the dominant responses fell in regions 160-218 and 743-854. Conclusions about previously exposed vaccinees are limited, since just 6 or 7 AZD1222 recipients were seropositive for SARS-CoV-2 at baseline. Participants were mostly white British and included more females than males, and it was suggested by the authors that clonal diversity may have been underestimated. After two AZD1222 doses, both the breadth and the depth of spike-specific TCRs were significantly higher than at day 0 and than in MenACWY recipients. The 56-69-year group was small, and its depth increase did not reach significance, likely because of low power. No day 14 peak-response samples were available, so repertoires were characterized only after the peak T cell response. Nearly half of unique spike-specific TCRs reportedly recognized epitopes outside regions mutated in the B.1.351 and B.1.1.7 variants.

A note on this clone: Its recognized antigen is unknown. Qualities for individual bases were not recorded, and no much larger clone is one base off.

For CDR1 and CDR2, the germline V gene lists LGHNA and YSLEER. There are 16 amino acids in the CDR3, from cysteine to phenylalanine inclusive. Only the CDR3 part of the read is kept: 48 bases, read in frame from the first base. Trimming takes 4 bases from V and 4 bases from J, and the germline ends sit 16 bases apart. The sample's time point, from its label and the paper: about 28 days (+/-7) after the second vaccine dose. AZD1222 recipients given second doses at about 4 weeks or at about 12 weeks were pooled, since spike-specific TCR depth and breadth were not found to differ between the two schedules. Samples from vaccinated people were obtained from the UK trials COV001 and COV002, which included a single-blind randomized controlled phase 2/3 trial of AZD1222 (ChAdOx1 nCoV-19) in healthy adults. Trial participant PBMC samples were collected at day 0 and day 28 after the second dose for TCRbeta chain sequencing.

The sample consisted of peripheral blood, taken 28 days after the second AZD1222 dose. This sequence uses TRBV4-3 and TRBJ1-4, with a weak D call of TRBD1 (6 bases match). This receptor was taken from an adult who received the AZD1222 COVID-19 vaccine. The CDR3 loop reads CASSPGQLGLNEKLFF. The nucleotide sequence reads TGCGCCAGCAGCCCCGGACAGCTGGGGCTTAATGAAAAACTGTTTTTT.